This T cell receptor (beta chain) was captured by sequencing in a study of Ad26.COV2.S vaccination and SARS-CoV-2 variants. For the study at large: Within the COV1001 Ad26.COV2.S trial arm, the donor was enrolled. Study-wide points: Reported findings describe substantial breadth in spike-specific CD8+ and CD4+ T cell responses following vaccination.

Trimming left V 4 bases short and J 3 bases short, with 9 bases between. CDR3 size: 13 residues. Germline V gene sequence: CDR1 MGHDK, CDR2 SYGVNS. Assay: immunoSEQ multiplex PCR; the TCRdb copy retains only in-frame clones and omits some. The sample has roughly 400,000 clones; 90% are singletons. Note on this clone: Its antigen remains unidentified.

Treatment specified: around 19 received Ad26.COV2.S at low or high dose, single or two shots; about 5 received placebo; per-sample allocation not given. The samples were gathered on day 63 after the first injection of vaccine or placebo. The source material was peripheral blood, sampled in a trial of Ad26.COV2.S vaccine versus placebo. This sequence joins TRBV25-1 and TRBJ1-1; TRBD1 might be the D (6 bases). The origin of this receptor is a person aged 18-65 years who received the Ad26.COV2.S COVID-19 vaccine or a placebo. As DNA, the CDR3 is TGTGCCAGCAGTGTAGGGGGGGACACTGAAGCTTTCTTT. It yields the protein CASSVGGDTEAFF.